This T cell receptor (beta chain) derives from a study of T cell changes during pregnancy in multiple sclerosis. Per the germline V gene, CDR1 is GTSNPN and CDR2 is SVGIG (reference sequence). With 2 bases removed from V and 14 bases from J, the gap between germline ends came to 10 bases. The CDR3 loop spans 11 amino acids. TCRdb keeps only in-frame clones here, not all; method: immunoSEQ multiplex PCR. The table records approximately 63,000 clones, 80% to 95% of them present only once. This TCR was recovered from a female donor in good health, enrolled as a control in a pregnancy study. The chain carries TRBV30 and TRBJ1-6; no definite D call. The sample here was peripheral blood, taken in the third trimester of pregnancy. DNA for the CDR3: TGTGCCTGGAGTCCCCAAGCCACCCTCCACTTT. Encoded protein: CAWSPQATLHF.